Listed below are T cell receptor beta chains from one sample, sequenced in a study of OX40 agonist ivuxolimab in advanced cancers. The assay was immunoSEQ multiplex PCR, and TCRdb's table has in-frame clones only and misses some. This sample has roughly 62,000 clones; around 88% occur once, and the top ten carry roughly 3%. The material sequenced was CD4+ or CD8+ T cells sorted from blood, taken in a trial of the OX40 agonist ivuxolimab. The source is an adult with an advanced solid tumor such as melanoma, head and neck, liver or kidney cancer. CDR3s include the opening cysteine and the closing phenylalanine or tryptophan. The D gene is left open where the match is weak. Part of the rows lack a size; the others show once, few, many or a class for expanded clones.

j_call d_call clone_size v_call cdr3_length cdr3_aa cdr3_nt
TRBJ2-7 TRBD2 - TRBV30 15 CAWSGYLAGRYEQYF TGTGCCTGGAGCGGTTACCTAGCGGGGAGATACGAGCAGTACTTC
TRBJ2-7 - - TRBV27 13 CATWTAKGGEQYF TGTGCCACCTGGACGGCCAAGGGCGGCGAGCAGTACTTC
TRBJ1-5 - - TRBV28 14 CASSLWSGNQPQHF TGTGCCAGCAGTTTATGGTCGGGAAATCAGCCCCAGCATTTT
TRBJ2-7 TRBD1 - TRBV7-8 16 CASSLGGDRVYYEQYF TGTGCCAGCAGCTTAGGGGGGGACAGGGTGTACTACGAGCAGTACTTC
TRBJ2-1 - once TRBV6-1 15 CASRRGLASYNEQFF TGTGCCAGCAGGAGGGGTCTCGCCTCCTACAATGAGCAGTTCTTC
TRBJ1-4 - - TRBV5-6 15 CASSLKRQVHEKLFF TGTGCCAGCAGCTTGAAAAGACAGGTTCACGAAAAACTGTTTTTT
TRBJ2-2 - once TRBV11-3 13 CASSPLDTGELFF TGTGCCAGCAGCCCGCTAGACACCGGGGAGCTGTTTTTT
TRBJ2-1 TRBD2 - TRBV7-2 16 CASSTEGTRKFNEQFF TGTGCCAGCAGCACAGAAGGGACTAGAAAATTCAATGAGCAGTTCTTC
TRBJ2-1 TRBD1 - TRBV4-2 15 CASSRGQGNYNEQFF TGTGCCAGCAGCCGCGGACAGGGGAACTACAATGAGCAGTTCTTC
TRBJ1-3 - once TRBV6-1 15 CASSPGLTSGNTIYF TGTGCCAGCAGTCCTGGACTTACCTCTGGAAACACCATATATTTT
TRBJ1-2 TRBD1 - TRBV29-1 14 CSVEDRGTGSGYTF TGCAGCGTTGAAGACCGGGGGACAGGATCAGGCTACACCTTC
TRBJ2-5 - - TRBV6-1 11 CASSEWETQYF TGTGCCAGCAGTGAATGGGAGACCCAGTACTTC
TRBJ1-1 - few TRBV2 13 CARQPGSSTEAFF TGTGCCAGACAACCAGGGAGTAGCACTGAAGCTTTCTTT
TRBJ1-6 - few TRBV7-2 15 CASSLGTARNSPLHF TGTGCCAGCAGCTTAGGGACCGCGCGGAATTCACCCCTCCACTTT
TRBJ2-3 TRBD2 - TRBV6-1 14 CAAGTSGGIDTQYF TGTGCCGCTGGGACTAGCGGGGGAATCGATACGCAGTATTTT
TRBJ1-5 TRBD1 - TRBV29-1 14 CSAAGTDSNQPQHF TGCAGCGCCGCCGGGACAGATAGCAATCAGCCCCAGCATTTT
TRBJ1-2 - few TRBV19 11 CASSINYGYTF TGTGCCAGTAGTATCAACTATGGCTACACCTTC
TRBJ2-7 TRBD1 - TRBV4-3 16 CASSRGYRTGDYEQYF TGCGCCAGCAGCCGAGGGTATCGGACAGGGGACTACGAGCAGTACTTC
TRBJ1-5 - - TRBV6-6 15 CASSAPRDRQRPQHF TGTGCCAGCAGTGCCCCCAGGGACCGACAACGGCCCCAGCATTTT
TRBJ2-7 TRBD2 - TRBV6-5 14 CASTTSGAPYEQYF TGTGCCAGCACTACTAGCGGGGCCCCCTACGAGCAGTACTTC
TRBJ2-2 - - TRBV11-3 12 CASSRITGELFF TGTGCCAGCAGCCGAATCACCGGGGAGCTGTTTTTT
TRBJ1-5 TRBD1 - TRBV25-1 16 CASSDIADRGNQPQHF TGTGCCAGCAGTGACATAGCCGACAGGGGAAATCAGCCCCAGCATTTT
TRBJ1-2 - - TRBV7-9 13 CASSLSAEYGYTF TGTGCCAGCAGCTTATCGGCGGAGTATGGCTACACCTTC
TRBJ2-7 - - TRBV29-1 12 CSVEEGTYEQYF TGCAGCGTTGAGGAGGGTACCTACGAGCAGTACTTC
TRBJ1-5 - - TRBV19 13 CASSPDGNQPQHF TGTGCCAGTAGTCCCGACGGCAATCAGCCCCAGCATTTT
TRBJ2-5 - - TRBV5-1 14 CASSWDGAGETQYF TGCGCCAGCAGCTGGGACGGCGCGGGGGAGACCCAGTACTTC
TRBJ2-5 TRBD2 - TRBV6-5 14 CASSAGGAGETQYF TGTGCCAGCAGTGCGGGAGGGGCCGGGGAGACCCAGTACTTC
TRBJ2-5 - - TRBV5-6 13 CASSLRGAETQYF TGTGCCAGCAGCTTAAGGGGGGCAGAGACCCAGTACTTC
TRBJ1-5 - - TRBV6-1 14 CASSEAGMDQPQHF TGTGCCAGCAGTGAGGCAGGGATGGATCAGCCCCAGCATTTT
TRBJ1-4 - - TRBV6-5 14 CASRRDGGNEKLFF TGTGCCAGCAGGAGGGACGGGGGTAACGAAAAACTGTTTTTT
TRBJ1-5 - - TRBV19 13 CASSGQSNQPQHF TGTGCCAGTAGTGGGCAGAGCAATCAGCCCCAGCATTTT
TRBJ1-5 - - TRBV15 12 CATSRSNQPQHF TGTGCCACCAGCAGATCCAATCAGCCCCAGCATTTT
TRBJ2-1 - - TRBV11-1 14 CASSFPPTANEQFF TGTGCCAGCAGCTTTCCTCCGACAGCCAATGAGCAGTTCTTC
TRBJ2-1 TRBD2 - TRBV7-2 15 CASSLESSGVDEQFF TGTGCCAGCAGCTTAGAATCTAGCGGAGTCGATGAGCAGTTCTTC
TRBJ1-5 - - TRBV5-8 14 CASSLYRPGQPQHF TGTGCCAGCAGCTTGTACAGACCGGGGCAGCCCCAGCATTTT
TRBJ2-7 TRBD2 - TRBV7-2 17 CASSLATSGGLAYEQYF TGTGCCAGCAGCTTAGCAACTAGCGGGGGGCTGGCCTACGAGCAGTACTTC
TRBJ1-5 TRBD1 - TRBV19 17 CASDPGQGSTGNQPQHF TGTGCCAGCGATCCGGGACAGGGCTCGACGGGCAATCAGCCCCAGCATTTT